The TCR beta chain described here comes from a study of T-cell reconstitution after alpha-beta-depleted transplantation in children. The CDR3 runs 15 residues. J was trimmed by 7 bases and V by 2 bases; bases with no gene match: 6. Molecular barcoding with unique molecular identifiers was used for the TCRbeta library. Each CDR3 protein gets one entry after TCRdb re-called the PCR reads with MiXCR. The sample yields hundreds of thousands of distinct CDR3 sequences, approximately 22% seen once. Only a few counts were recorded for this clonotype. What it binds is not known. General observations from the study: Alpha-beta T cells about two months after transplant reportedly derived from several hundred expanded graft clones. Diversity of TCRbeta at day 60 was high in some patients, arising from surviving recipient T cells and thymic progenitors. At the one-year point after transplant, T-cell counts and TCRbeta diversity were found to come mostly from T cells that had been newly produced.

The V call is TRBV12-3 or TRBV12-4, the J call TRBJ2-1; TRBD1 aligns across 9 bases. This sequence originates from a boy under two years old who had a stem cell transplant for acute myeloid leukemia, so the T cells may come from the graft donor. Specimen: PBMCs, mostly from graft donor cells, collected 360 days after TCRalphabeta/CD19-depleted stem cell transplant. For the CDR3, the DNA is TGTGCCAGCAGTTTAAACCTGGACAGGGGAAATGAGCAGTTCTTC. The encoded protein is CASSLNLDRGNEQFF.